The 14 T cell receptor beta chains in this list originate from one sample, sequenced in a study of T cells in localized non-small cell lung cancer. Assay: immunoSEQ multiplex PCR; the TCRdb copy retains only in-frame clones and omits some. The table includes some 21,000 clones, approximately 88% detected once. Sample: peripheral blood mononuclear cells, taken before any cancer treatment. These receptors were collected from a male donor at least 60 years old with stage II lung adenocarcinoma.

This clone was seen only a few times. V and J are TRBV7-9 and TRBJ2-1, with a tentative D call TRBD1 (6 bases). Germline CDR1 is SEHNR and CDR2 is FQNEAQ (reference sequence). This CDR3 region has 15 residues. Trimming took off 2 bases at V and 3 bases at J, with 11 bases between the two ends. CDR3 amino acids: CASSLTQGFYNEQFF. The CDR3 DNA sequence: TGTGCCAGCAGCTTAACACAGGGTTTCTACAATGAGCAGTTCTTC. The whole variable domain, filled in from reference TRBV7-9 and TRBJ2-1, reads DTGVSQNPRHKITKRGQNVTFRCDPISEHNRLYWYRQTLGQGPEFLTYFQNEAQLEKSRLLSDRFSAERPKGSFSTLEIQRTEQGDSAMYLCASSLTQGFYNEQFFGPGTRLTVL.

This chain links TRBV2 with TRBJ2-2, with TRBD2 matching 8 bases. The CDR3 is 14 residues long. The J segment lost 4 bases and the V segment lost 8 bases, leaving 6 bases of the junction unmatched. The germline V gene encodes CDR1 SNHLY and CDR2 FYNNEI. In nucleotides, the CDR3 is TGTGCCAGCCGGATTAGCGGGACCACCGGGGAGCTGTTTTTT. It is translated as CASRISGTTGELFF.

The chain employs TRBV19 and TRBJ1-4; 8 nucleotides align to TRBD1. Losses at the gene ends were 5 bases for V and 7 bases for J; bases not matched to a gene: 9. The length of the CDR3 is 15 residues. Germline CDR1 is LNHDA and CDR2 is SQIVND (reference sequence). DNA of the CDR3: TGTGCCAGTAGTGCCACGCGACAGGGGAGTGAAAAACTGTTTTTT. This codes for CASSATRQGSEKLFF.

This clone was counted once. The chain carries TRBV28 and TRBJ1-5; the D gene is possibly TRBD1 (6 bases). Between the trimmed V and J ends, which lost 3 bases and 5 bases, there was a span of 11 bases. Germline CDR1 MDHEN, CDR2 SYDVKM. The CDR3 loop spans 14 amino acids. The CDR3 DNA follows: TGTGCCAGCAGTTTTACAGGGAGGCATCAGCCCCAGCATTTT. It yields the protein CASSFTGRHQPQHF. Combining the CDR3 with reference TRBV28 and TRBJ1-5 gives the whole variable domain DVKVTQSSRYLVKRTGEKVFLECVQDMDHENMFWYRQDPGLGLRLIYFSYDVKMKEKGDIPEGYSVSREKKERFSLILESASTNQTSMYLCASSFTGRHQPQHFGDGTRLSIL.

This chain connects TRBV10-3 to TRBJ2-1; perhaps TRBD2 as D (5 bases). The CDR3 runs to 14 residues. Germline V gene lookup returns CDR1 ENHRY and CDR2 SYGVKD. The germline V and J ends were trimmed by 3 bases and 6 bases, with 12 bases remaining between them. The CDR3 nucleotides read TGTGCCATCAGTGAAGGTGGGAGTGTCAATGAGCAGTTCTTC. It specifies CAISEGGSVNEQFF.

V gene TRBV27 combines with J gene TRBJ1-4; tentatively, D is TRBD1 (5 bases). In germline, CDR1 is MNHEY, CDR2 SMNVEV (reference sequence). V was clipped by 5 bases and J by 7 bases, with 14 bases between them. This CDR3 region has 14 residues. CDR3 residues: CASSPPSQVEKLFF. CDR3 bases: TGTGCCAGCAGTCCCCCCTCACAGGTTGAAAAACTGTTTTTT. Based on the CDR3 plus reference TRBV27 and TRBJ1-4, the full variable domain is EAQVTQNPRYLITVTGKKLTVTCSQNMNHEYMSWYRQDPGLGLRQIYYSMNVEVTDKGDVPEGYKVSRKEKRNFPLILESPSPNQTSLYFCASSPPSQVEKLFFGSGTQLSVL.

Details on this clone: At the DNA level, this CDR3 is encoded by other sequences in the same sample as well. This chain connects TRBV28 to TRBJ2-3; no firm D call. V was trimmed by 3 bases and J by 7 bases, leaving 8 bases between them. Germline assignment: CDR1 MDHEN and CDR2 SYDVKM. The CDR3 is 12 amino acids. The CDR3 spells CASSFRRNTQYF. CDR3 DNA sequence: TGTGCCAGCAGTTTTCGCAGAAATACGCAGTATTTT. Filled out from reference TRBV28 and TRBJ2-3, the complete variable domain reads DVKVTQSSRYLVKRTGEKVFLECVQDMDHENMFWYRQDPGLGLRLIYFSYDVKMKEKGDIPEGYSVSREKKERFSLILESASTNQTSMYLCASSFRRNTQYFGPGTRLTVL.

V and J are TRBV11-2 and TRBJ2-1; D is unclear. The germline CDR1 and CDR2 sequences are SGHAT and FQNNGV. V dropped 1 base and J dropped 10 bases, with 8 bases sitting between them. The CDR3 consists of 12 residues. CDR3 coding DNA: TGTGCCAGCAGCTTAGGAGCCCGGGAGCAGTTCTTC. Translating it yields CASSLGAREQFF.

As concerns this clone: This sample also contains other DNA sequences that code for the same CDR3. The rearrangement uses TRBV2 and TRBJ2-1, with D possibly TRBD1 on 5 matching bases. CDR3 length: 14 amino acids. The germline CDR1 and CDR2 sequences are SNHLY and FYNNEI. The V gene lost 2 bases and the J gene lost 10 bases, with 15 bases spanning the gap. The CDR3 DNA reads TGTGCCAGCAGTGAATTACAGGCCCTTGGAGAGCAGTTCTTC. It is translated as CASSELQALGEQFF.

The chain carries TRBV10-2 and TRBJ1-2; no clear D. The length of the CDR3 is 13 residues. Germline V gene lookup returns CDR1 WSHSY and CDR2 SAAADI. V gave up 2 bases and J gave up 6 bases, with 10 bases separating them. This chain's CDR3 is CASSETRADGYTF. Written as DNA, the CDR3 is TGCGCCAGCAGTGAGACTAGGGCTGATGGCTACACCTTC.

V and J are TRBV6-6 and TRBJ2-7, with D perhaps matching TRBD1 (5 bases). Trimming left V 5 bases short and J 2 bases short, with 10 bases between. CDR1 MNHNY and CDR2 SVGAGI come from the germline V gene (reference sequence). The CDR3 length is 13 residues. The CDR3 here is CASSTTTAYEQYF. The CDR3 bases are TGTGCCAGCAGTACTACGACAGCCTACGAGCAGTACTTC.

The rearrangement joins TRBV4-1 to TRBJ2-3; perhaps TRBD2 as D (5 bases). The germline V and J ends were trimmed by 0 bases and 8 bases, with 18 bases remaining between them. The CDR3 has 16 residues. Germline assignment: CDR1 MGHRA and CDR2 YSYEKL. DNA of the CDR3: TGCGCCAGCAGCCAAGACAGCCCTTTGTATGAGGGTACGCAGTATTTT. Encoded protein: CASSQDSPLYEGTQYF.

The V gene is TRBV19, the J gene TRBJ1-2; 7 bases match TRBD1. The CDR3 length is 14 residues. The germline CDR1 and CDR2 sequences are LNHDA and SQIVND (reference sequence). The V and J ends lost 4 bases and 2 bases, in that order; junction bases with no gene match: 4. The CDR3: CASSTRQGNYGYTF. In DNA form, the CDR3 reads TGTGCCAGTAGTACTAGACAGGGCAACTATGGCTACACCTTC.

This chain links TRBV7-2 with TRBJ1-1; TRBD1 matches at 7 bases. This CDR3 is 14 amino acids long. With 5 bases clipped from V and 1 base from J, the junction kept 4 bases outside the gene matches. Looked up from germline, CDR1 is SGHTA and CDR2 is FQGNSA. CDR3 loop: CASSERTGNTEAFF. In DNA, the CDR3 is TGTGCCAGCAGCGAAAGGACAGGGAACACTGAAGCTTTCTTT.